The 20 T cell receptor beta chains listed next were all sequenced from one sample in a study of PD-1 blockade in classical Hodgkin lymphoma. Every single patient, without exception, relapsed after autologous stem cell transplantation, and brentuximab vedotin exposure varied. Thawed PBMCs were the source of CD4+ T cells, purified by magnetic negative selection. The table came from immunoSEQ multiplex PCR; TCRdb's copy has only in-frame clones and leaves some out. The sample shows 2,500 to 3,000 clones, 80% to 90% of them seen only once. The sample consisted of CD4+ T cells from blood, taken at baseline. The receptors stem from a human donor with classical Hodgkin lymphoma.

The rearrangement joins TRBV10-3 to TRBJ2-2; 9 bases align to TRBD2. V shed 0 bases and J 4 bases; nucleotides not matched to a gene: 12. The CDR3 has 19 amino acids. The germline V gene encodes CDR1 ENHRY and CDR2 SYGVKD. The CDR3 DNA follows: TGTGCCATCAGTGAGTCTCTGGTGCGGGGGGGTAGCAGCACCGGGGAGCTGTTTTTT. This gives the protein CAISESLVRGGSSTGELFF.

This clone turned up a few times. The DNA for the CDR3 is TGTGCCAGCAGTTTAAAGCTGACCTCTACCGATCAGCCCCAGCATTTT. Translating gives CASSLKLTSTDQPQHF. This sequence joins TRBV28 and TRBJ1-5; D unclear. Germline CDR1 is MDHEN and CDR2 is SYDVKM. The V and J ends lost 2 bases and 5 bases respectively, with 16 bases between them. The length of the CDR3 is 16 residues.

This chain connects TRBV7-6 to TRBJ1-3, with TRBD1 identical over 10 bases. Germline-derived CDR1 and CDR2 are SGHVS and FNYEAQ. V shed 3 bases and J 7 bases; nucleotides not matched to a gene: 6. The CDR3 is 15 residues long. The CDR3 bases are TGTGCCAGCAGCTTGGGACAGGGGAAGAGGAACACCATATATTTT. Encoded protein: CASSLGQGKRNTIYF.

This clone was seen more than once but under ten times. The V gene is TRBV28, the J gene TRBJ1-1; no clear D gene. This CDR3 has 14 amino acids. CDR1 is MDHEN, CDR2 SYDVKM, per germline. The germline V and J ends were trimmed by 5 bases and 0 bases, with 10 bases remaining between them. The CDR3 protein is CASSPLPLNTEAFF. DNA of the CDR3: TGTGCCAGCAGTCCCCTTCCACTGAACACTGAAGCTTTCTTT.

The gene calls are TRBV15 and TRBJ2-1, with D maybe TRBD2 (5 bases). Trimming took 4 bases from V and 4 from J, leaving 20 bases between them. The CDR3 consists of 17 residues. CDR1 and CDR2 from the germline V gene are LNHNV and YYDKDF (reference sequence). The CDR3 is CATSTHLGLRKYNEQFF. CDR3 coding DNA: TGTGCCACCAGCACCCACCTCGGACTTCGCAAATACAATGAGCAGTTCTTC.

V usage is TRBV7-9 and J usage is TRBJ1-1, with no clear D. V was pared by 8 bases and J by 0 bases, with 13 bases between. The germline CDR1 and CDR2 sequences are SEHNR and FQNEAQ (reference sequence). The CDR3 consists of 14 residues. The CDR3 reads CASPVREMNTEAFF. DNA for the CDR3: TGTGCCAGCCCTGTCCGGGAGATGAACACTGAAGCTTTCTTT.

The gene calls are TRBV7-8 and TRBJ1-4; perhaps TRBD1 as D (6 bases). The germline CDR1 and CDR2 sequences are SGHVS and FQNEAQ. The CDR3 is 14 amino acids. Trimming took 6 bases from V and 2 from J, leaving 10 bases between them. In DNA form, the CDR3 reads TGTGCCAGCAGTCAAGGGGGGACTAATGAAAAACTGTTTTTT. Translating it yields CASSQGGTNEKLFF.

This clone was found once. Here the CDR3 DNA reads TGTGCCAGCAGCTATGGGGGCGGGGAGACCCAGTACTTC. Protein product: CASSYGGGETQYF. The gene calls are TRBV7-9 and TRBJ2-5; maybe TRBD1 (6 bases). This CDR3 contains 13 residues. Between the trimmed V and J ends, which lost 4 bases and 5 bases, there was a span of 11 bases. Germline V gives CDR1 SEHNR, CDR2 FQNEAQ (reference sequence).

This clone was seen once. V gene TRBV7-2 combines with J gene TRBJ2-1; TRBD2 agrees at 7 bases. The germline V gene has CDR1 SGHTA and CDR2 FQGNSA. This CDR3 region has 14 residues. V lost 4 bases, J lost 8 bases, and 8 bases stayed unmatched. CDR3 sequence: CASSSQGGRDEQFF. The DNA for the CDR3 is TGTGCCAGCAGCTCCCAGGGAGGGCGGGATGAGCAGTTCTTC.

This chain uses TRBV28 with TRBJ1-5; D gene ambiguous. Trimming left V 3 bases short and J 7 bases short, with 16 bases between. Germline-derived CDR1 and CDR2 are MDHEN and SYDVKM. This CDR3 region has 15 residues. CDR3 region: CASSFSARKEQPQHF. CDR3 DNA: TGTGCCAGCAGTTTTTCTGCCCGGAAGGAGCAGCCCCAGCATTTT.

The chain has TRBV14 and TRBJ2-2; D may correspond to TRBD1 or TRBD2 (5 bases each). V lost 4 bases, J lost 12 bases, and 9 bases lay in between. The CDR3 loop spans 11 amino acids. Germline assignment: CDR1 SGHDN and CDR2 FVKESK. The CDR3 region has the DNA TGTGCCAGCAGCCCGGGACGTAAGCTGTTTTTT. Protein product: CASSPGRKLFF.

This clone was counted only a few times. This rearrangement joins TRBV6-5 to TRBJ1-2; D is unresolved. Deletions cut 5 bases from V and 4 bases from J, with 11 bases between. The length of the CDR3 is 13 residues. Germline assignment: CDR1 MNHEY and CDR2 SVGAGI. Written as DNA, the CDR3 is TGTGCCAGCAGTCCACGGGCGACCTATGGCTACACCTTC. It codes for CASSPRATYGYTF.

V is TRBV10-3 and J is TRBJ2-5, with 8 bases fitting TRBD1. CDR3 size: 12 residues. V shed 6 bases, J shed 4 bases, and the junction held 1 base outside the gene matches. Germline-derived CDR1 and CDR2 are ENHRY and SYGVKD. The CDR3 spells CAIRDRGETQYF. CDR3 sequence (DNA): TGTGCCATCAGAGACAGGGGAGAGACCCAGTACTTC.

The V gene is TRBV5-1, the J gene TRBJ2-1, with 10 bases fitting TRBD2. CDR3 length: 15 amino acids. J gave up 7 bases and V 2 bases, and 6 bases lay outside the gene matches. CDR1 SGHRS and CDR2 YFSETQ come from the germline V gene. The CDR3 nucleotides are TGCGCCAGCAGCTTAGGAGCGGGGGGGCAGAATGAGCAGTTCTTC. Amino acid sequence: CASSLGAGGQNEQFF.

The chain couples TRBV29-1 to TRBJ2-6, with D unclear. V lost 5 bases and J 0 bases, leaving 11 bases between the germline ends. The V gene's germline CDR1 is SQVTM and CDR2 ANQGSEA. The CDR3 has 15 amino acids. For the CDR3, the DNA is TGCAGCGTTCTAGACACCTTCTCTGGGGCCAACGTCCTGACTTTC. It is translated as CSVLDTFSGANVLTF.

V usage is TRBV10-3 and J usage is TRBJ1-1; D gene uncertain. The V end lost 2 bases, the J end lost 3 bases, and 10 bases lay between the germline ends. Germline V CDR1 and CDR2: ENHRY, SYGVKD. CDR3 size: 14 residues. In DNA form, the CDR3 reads TGTGCCATCAGTGAGAAACAGTCCCACACTGAAGCTTTCTTT. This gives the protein CAISEKQSHTEAFF.

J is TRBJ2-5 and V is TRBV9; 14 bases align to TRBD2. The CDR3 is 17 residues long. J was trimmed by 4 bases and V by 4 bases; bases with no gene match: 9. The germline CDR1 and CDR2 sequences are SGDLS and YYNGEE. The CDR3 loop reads CASSPGTSGSSVETQYF. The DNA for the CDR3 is TGTGCCAGCAGCCCGGGGACTAGCGGGAGTTCCGTAGAGACCCAGTACTTC.

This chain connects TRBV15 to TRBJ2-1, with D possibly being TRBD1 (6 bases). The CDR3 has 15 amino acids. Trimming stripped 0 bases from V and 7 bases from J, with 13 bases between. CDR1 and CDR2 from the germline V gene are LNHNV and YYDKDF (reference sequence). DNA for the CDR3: TGTGCCACCAGCAGAGATCCGACAGGAAGGAATGAGCAGTTCTTC. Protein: CATSRDPTGRNEQFF.

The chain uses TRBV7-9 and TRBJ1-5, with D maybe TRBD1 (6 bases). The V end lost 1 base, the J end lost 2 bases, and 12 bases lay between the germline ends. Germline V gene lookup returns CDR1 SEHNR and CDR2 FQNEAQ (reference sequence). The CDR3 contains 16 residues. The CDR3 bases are TGTGCCAGCAGCTTAGAGGGGGGGCTTGGCAATCAGCCCCAGCATTTT. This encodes CASSLEGGLGNQPQHF.

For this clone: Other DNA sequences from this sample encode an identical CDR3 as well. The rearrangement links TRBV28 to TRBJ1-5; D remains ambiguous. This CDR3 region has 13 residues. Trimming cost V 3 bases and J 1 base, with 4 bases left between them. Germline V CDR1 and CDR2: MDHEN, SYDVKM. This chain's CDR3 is CASSLLSNQPQHF. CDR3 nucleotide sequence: TGTGCCAGCAGTTTGTTGAGCAATCAGCCCCAGCATTTT. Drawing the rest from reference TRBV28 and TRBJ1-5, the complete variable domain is DVKVTQSSRYLVKRTGEKVFLECVQDMDHENMFWYRQDPGLGLRLIYFSYDVKMKEKGDIPEGYSVSREKKERFSLILESASTNQTSMYLCASSLLSNQPQHFGDGTRLSIL.